This entry lists 8 T cell receptor beta chains sequenced from one sample in a study of T-cell reconstitution after alpha-beta-depleted transplantation in children. The TCRbeta library incorporated unique molecular identifiers. TCRdb passed the PCR reads through MiXCR, listing each CDR3 protein once. Of 900,000 or so distinct CDR3 sequences detected, 15% to 20% appear once; the ten largest clones hold about 4.6%. This material consisted of PBMCs, mostly from graft donor cells, taken 360 days after TCRalphabeta/CD19-depleted stem cell transplant. The receptors were gathered from a male patient under 18 who had a stem cell transplant for acute lymphoblastic leukemia, so the T cells may come from the graft donor.

The chain is built from TRBV5-1 and TRBJ2-7; possibly TRBD2 for D (5 bases). V was trimmed by 4 bases and J by 7 bases, leaving 12 bases between them. Germline loops: CDR1 SGHRS, CDR2 YFSETQ. The CDR3 has 12 residues. The CDR3 region has the DNA TGCGCCAGCAGCGCGGGTGTACTGGAGCAGTACTTC. Its translation: CASSAGVLEQYF.

This chain joins TRBV5-1 and TRBJ1-1; tentatively, D is TRBD1 (6 bases). The V gene lost 0 bases and the J gene lost 5 bases, with 14 bases spanning the gap. This CDR3 is built from 15 residues. Germline V gives CDR1 SGHRS, CDR2 YFSETQ. The CDR3 DNA sequence: TGCGCCAGCAGCTTGGAAGGGGGGCGTCGGACTGAAGCTTTCTTT. This sequence encodes CASSLEGGRRTEAFF.

Notes on this clonotype: As the CDR3 is not closed by the conserved phenylalanine or tryptophan, this likely results from a read error. V usage is TRBV12-3 or TRBV12-4 and J usage is TRBJ2-5; weak D call: TRBD2 (6 bases). The V end was cut by 4 bases, the J end by 1 base, with 13 bases between. This CDR3 comprises 15 residues. The DNA for the CDR3 is TGTGCCAGCAGTTATGTCAGGGACTTCCAAGAGACCCAGTACTAC. Protein: CASSYVRDFQETQYY.

In its sample, this clonotype was seen a few times. The V and J genes are TRBV20-1 and TRBJ2-7; D unresolved. The length of the CDR3 is 13 residues. Trimming stripped 0 bases from V and 5 bases from J, with 11 bases between. Germline V gene sequence: CDR1 DFQATT, CDR2 SNEGSKA (reference sequence). The CDR3 is CSARERKENEQYF. The CDR3 DNA reads TGCAGTGCTAGAGAGAGAAAGGAGAACGAGCAGTACTTC.

This clonotype was seen many times. The chain carries TRBV12-3 or TRBV12-4 and TRBJ2-2; 10 nucleotides align to TRBD2. Unmatched junction bases numbered 8, after V lost 3 bases and J lost 4 bases. The length of the CDR3 is 17 residues. The CDR3 here is CASSLFPLAGVTGELFF. The CDR3 bases are TGTGCCAGCAGTTTGTTCCCGCTAGCGGGAGTCACCGGGGAGCTGTTTTTT.

The genes are TRBV12-3 or TRBV12-4 and TRBJ2-1, with TRBD2 matching 11 bases. Trimming removed 5 bases from V and 9 bases from J; junction bases left unmatched: 15. This CDR3 region has 17 residues. CDR3: CASSQNLVLAGATEQFF. The CDR3 coding sequence is TGTGCCAGCAGTCAAAATCTAGTACTAGCGGGGGCGACTGAGCAGTTCTTC.

The chain joins TRBV7-7 to TRBJ2-1, with no clear D. The CDR3 contains 13 residues. V gave up 4 bases and J gave up 8 bases, with 12 bases separating them. Germline-derived CDR1 and CDR2 are SSHAT and FNYEAQ (reference sequence). In nucleotides, the CDR3 is TGTGCCAGCAGCTCGACCCTTGGGGATGAGCAGTTCTTC. This gives the protein CASSSTLGDEQFF. The variable domain in full, with the rest retrieved from reference TRBV7-7 and TRBJ2-1, is GAGVSQSPRYKVTKRGQDVTLRCDPISSHATLYWYQQALGQGPEFLTYFNYEAQPDKSGLPSDRFSAERPEGSISTLTIQRTEQRDSAMYRCASSSTLGDEQFFGPGTRLTVL.

The sample holds many counts of this clonotype. The chain combines TRBV5-1 with TRBJ1-1, with D maybe TRBD1 (6 bases). CDR1 is SGHRS and CDR2 is YFSETQ in the germline V gene. The germline V and J ends were trimmed by 0 bases and 3 bases, with 9 bases remaining between them. The CDR3 is 14 residues long. DNA for the CDR3: TGCGCCAGCAGCTTGGTACAGGGCTACACTGAAGCTTTCTTT. This encodes CASSLVQGYTEAFF.